The 28 T cell receptor beta chains given below trace back to one sample, sequenced in a study of blood T cell repertoires in COVID-19. Here immunoSEQ multiplex PCR was the method, and the copy in TCRdb shows in-frame clones only, minus some. The table includes under 250,000 clones, roughly 83% detected once. Specimen: peripheral blood. These receptors all come from a middle-aged woman with COVID-19, enrolled during active disease.

The chain couples TRBV19 to TRBJ1-1; weak D call: TRBD1 (5 bases). Trimming cost V 5 bases and J 3 bases, with 13 bases left between them. This CDR3 is built from 14 residues. Germline V CDR1 and CDR2: LNHDA, SQIVND (reference sequence). CDR3 in amino acids: CASSVSGLDTEAFF. In DNA form, the CDR3 reads TGTGCCAGTAGTGTATCAGGGTTGGACACTGAAGCTTTCTTT. Drawing the rest from reference TRBV19 and TRBJ1-1, the complete variable domain is DGGITQSPKYLFRKEGQNVTLSCEQNLNHDAMYWYRQDPGQGLRLIYYSQIVNDFQKGDIAEGYSVSREKKESFPLTVTSAQKNPTAFYLCASSVSGLDTEAFFGQGTRLTVV.

This chain connects TRBV3-1 (or the pseudogene TRBV3-2) to TRBJ1-5, with D perhaps matching TRBD1 (5 bases). Per germline, CDR1 LGHDT and CDR2 YNNKEL (reference sequence). The CDR3 spans 13 residues. With 0 bases removed from V and 6 bases from J, the gap between germline ends came to 6 bases. In DNA form, the CDR3 reads TGTGCCAGCAGCCAAGACAGGGTTCAGCCCCAGCATTTT. Translation gives CASSQDRVQPQHF.

The gene calls are TRBV19 and TRBJ2-1; the match to TRBD2 covers 7 bases. Germline V gives CDR1 LNHDA, CDR2 SQIVND (reference sequence). CDR3 size: 14 residues. V dropped 7 bases and J dropped 5; count of bases not matched to a gene: 8. CDR3 in amino acids: CASMRWLADNEQFF. The CDR3 DNA reads as TGTGCCAGTATGAGGTGGCTAGCGGACAATGAGCAGTTCTTC.

The chain employs TRBV7-2 and TRBJ2-1, with 10 bases aligning to TRBD1. Germline V gene data show CDR1 as SGHTA and CDR2 as FQGNSA. The CDR3 sequence is 16 residues long. J gave up 2 bases and V 5 bases, and 6 bases lay outside the gene matches. CDR3 loop: CASSAQTGGAYNEQFF. CDR3 sequence (DNA): TGTGCCAGCAGCGCCCAGACAGGGGGCGCCTACAATGAGCAGTTCTTC.

The chain has TRBV9 and TRBJ2-5; the match to TRBD2 covers 10 bases. The germline gives CDR1 SGDLS, CDR2 YYNGEE. This CDR3 contains 17 residues. Unmatched junction bases numbered 9, after V lost 0 bases and J lost 4 bases. CDR3 protein: CASSVDASGRSRETQYF. The CDR3 DNA follows: TGTGCCAGCAGCGTAGATGCTAGCGGGAGAAGCCGAGAGACCCAGTACTTC.

This chain joins TRBV28 and TRBJ1-4, with D possibly matching TRBD1 (5 bases). Germline V gene lookup returns CDR1 MDHEN and CDR2 SYDVKM. This CDR3 comprises 15 residues. The V end lost 5 bases, the J end lost 0 bases, and 10 bases lay between the germline ends. CDR3 in amino acids: CASSRPGSTNEKLFF. As DNA, the CDR3 is TGTGCCAGCAGTCGTCCAGGGTCAACTAATGAAAAACTGTTTTTT.

This chain connects TRBV3-1 (or the pseudogene TRBV3-2) to TRBJ2-7, with 7 nucleotides matching TRBD2. Germline CDR1 and CDR2: LGHDT and YNNKEL (reference sequence). CDR3 length: 15 amino acids. J lost 8 bases, V lost 4 bases, and 14 bases had no gene match. The CDR3 reads CASSPAGEREGKQYF. DNA of the CDR3: TGTGCCAGCAGCCCCGCGGGGGAGCGGGAAGGCAAGCAGTACTTC.

The chain recombines TRBV2 with TRBJ1-5, with a weak D call TRBD1 (6 bases). The germline V gene has CDR1 SNHLY and CDR2 FYNNEI. The V and J ends lost 8 bases and 6 bases respectively, with 14 bases between them. The CDR3 length is 13 residues. The CDR3 loop reads CASVGQPAQPQHF. The DNA for the CDR3 is TGTGCCAGCGTGGGACAACCCGCTCAGCCCCAGCATTTT.

The V gene is TRBV28, the J gene TRBJ1-4; 7 bases line up with TRBD1. V trimming: 5 bases; J trimming: 13 bases; junction bases outside the gene matches: 7. This CDR3 has 12 amino acids. Germline lookup yields CDR1 MDHEN and CDR2 SYDVKM. CDR3 DNA sequence: TGTGCCAGCAGTCCACGACAGGGCGGACTGTTTTTT. Its translation is CASSPRQGGLFF. The full variable domain, its missing parts supplied by reference TRBV28 and TRBJ1-4, is DVKVTQSSRYLVKRTGEKVFLECVQDMDHENMFWYRQDPGLGLRLIYFSYDVKMKEKGDIPEGYSVSREKKERFSLILESASTNQTSMYLCASSPRQGGLFFGSGTQLSVL.

The chain uses TRBV19 and TRBJ2-2; tentative D call: TRBD2 (5 bases). The V and J ends lost 5 bases and 1 base respectively, with 11 bases between them. Germline V gene data show CDR1 as LNHDA and CDR2 as SQIVND (reference sequence). The CDR3 loop spans 15 amino acids. The CDR3 nucleotides read TGTGCCAGTAGTTCGGACTCAATGAACACCGGGGAGCTGTTTTTT. Protein product: CASSSDSMNTGELFF.

V gene TRBV6-5 combines with J gene TRBJ2-7; D is perhaps TRBD1 or TRBD2 (5 bases each). With 10 bases removed from V and 6 bases from J, the gap between germline ends came to 16 bases. In germline, CDR1 is MNHEY, CDR2 SVGAGI. This CDR3 has 12 amino acids. The CDR3 sequence is CAIRGAASEQYF. The CDR3 DNA sequence: TGTGCCATCAGAGGGGCAGCTAGCGAGCAGTACTTC.

This chain connects TRBV19 to TRBJ1-5; no reliable D call. The V end was cut by 4 bases, the J end by 0 bases, with 10 bases between. The CDR3 consists of 15 residues. Germline assignment: CDR1 LNHDA and CDR2 SQIVND (reference sequence). The CDR3 protein is CASSTAGYSNQPQHF. The CDR3 DNA follows: TGTGCCAGTAGTACGGCGGGATATAGCAATCAGCCCCAGCATTTT.

This sequence joins TRBV3-1 (or the pseudogene TRBV3-2) and TRBJ2-5, with D uncertain. V was pared by 7 bases and J by 2 bases, with 11 bases between. Germline V gives CDR1 LGHDT, CDR2 YNNKEL (reference sequence). The CDR3 extends over 13 amino acids. The CDR3 nucleotides read TGTGCCAGCATGGTGCGGCCTCAAGAGACCCAGTACTTC. Translated: CASMVRPQETQYF.

This chain connects TRBV28 to TRBJ2-2, with 9 positions matching TRBD2. Germline V CDR1 and CDR2: MDHEN, SYDVKM. Trimming cost V 3 bases and J 4 bases; bases outside gene matches: 6. CDR3 length: 16 residues. CDR3 sequence reads: CASSLLTSGFTGELFF. The CDR3 bases are TGTGCCAGCAGTTTGCTGACTAGCGGATTCACCGGGGAGCTGTTTTTT.

In its sample, this clone was seen a few times. The J gene is TRBJ2-3, the V gene TRBV9, with TRBD2 matching over 9 bases. The germline V gene encodes CDR1 SGDLS and CDR2 YYNGEE. CDR3 length equals 14 residues. The V gene end was trimmed by 4 bases and the J gene end by 1 base; junction bases not matched to a gene: 1. The CDR3 here is CASSRGGGTDTQYF. Written as DNA, the CDR3 is TGTGCCAGCAGCCGCGGGGGGGGCACAGATACGCAGTATTTT.

The chain carries TRBV5-1 and TRBJ1-1; D gene ambiguous. CDR3 length: 15 residues. The germline V gene encodes CDR1 SGHRS and CDR2 YFSETQ. V was trimmed by 0 bases and J by 0 bases, leaving 9 bases between them. In nucleotides, the CDR3 is TGCGCCAGCAGCTTGGCGAGGAGTCTGAACACTGAAGCTTTCTTT. It is translated as CASSLARSLNTEAFF. Supplemented by reference TRBV5-1 and TRBJ1-1, the full variable domain reads KAGVTQTPRYLIKTRGQQVTLSCSPISGHRSVSWYQQTPGQGLQFLFEYFSETQRNKGNFPGRFSGRQFSNSRSEMNVSTLELGDSALYLCASSLARSLNTEAFFGQGTRLTVV.

The genes are TRBV19 and TRBJ1-2; 7 nucleotides agree with TRBD1. The V gene's germline CDR1 is LNHDA and CDR2 SQIVND (reference sequence). The V gene end was trimmed by 5 bases and the J gene end by 0 bases; junction bases not matched to a gene: 6. The CDR3 is 15 residues long. The CDR3 loop is CASSPYGQANYGYTF. CDR3 in DNA: TGTGCCAGTAGTCCATACGGACAGGCTAACTATGGCTACACCTTC.

The sample holds one count of this clone. The gene calls are TRBV19 and TRBJ1-6; 10 bases match TRBD1. Germline values: CDR1 LNHDA, CDR2 SQIVND (reference sequence). This CDR3 contains 15 residues. The junction had 6 bases not matched to a gene; V was cut back by 6 bases and J by 7 bases. CDR3 DNA: TGTGCCAGTAGGCCGGGGACAGGGGTAAATTCACCCCTCCACTTT. Translated: CASRPGTGVNSPLHF.

The V call is TRBV3-1 (or the pseudogene TRBV3-2), the J call TRBJ1-5; maybe TRBD1 (5 bases). CDR3 size: 11 residues. Germline CDR1 reads LGHDT; CDR2 reads YNNKEL (reference sequence). The germline V and J ends were trimmed by 1 base and 16 bases, with 11 bases remaining between them. The CDR3 region has the DNA TGTGCCAGCAGCCAAGGACAGCCCATACATTTT. It specifies CASSQGQPIHF.

This chain joins TRBV6-5 and TRBJ2-7; no definite D call. Germline V CDR1 and CDR2: MNHEY, SVGAGI. This CDR3 is built from 14 residues. V was clipped by 4 bases and J by 3 bases, with 13 bases between them. CDR3 loop: CASSSTPLDYEQYF. The CDR3 nucleotides are TGTGCCAGCAGTTCGACTCCGCTGGACTACGAGCAGTACTTC.

This chain joins TRBV12-3 or TRBV12-4 and TRBJ2-3, with a possible D match to TRBD2 (5 bases). V dropped 2 bases and J dropped 2 bases, with 5 bases sitting between them. The CDR3 is 13 amino acids. In nucleotides, the CDR3 is TGTGCCAGCAGTTTACTAGCCACAGATACGCAGTATTTT. Its translation: CASSLLATDTQYF.

The gene calls are TRBV7-8 and TRBJ1-1; D unresolved. Trimming removed 1 base from V and 2 bases from J, with 5 bases in between. Germline lookup yields CDR1 SGHVS and CDR2 FQNEAQ. This CDR3 region has 13 residues. As DNA, the CDR3 is TGTGCCAGCAGCTTAGGTATCAACACTGAAGCTTTCTTT. Its translation is CASSLGINTEAFF. Supplemented by reference TRBV7-8 and TRBJ1-1, the full variable domain reads GAGVSQSPRYKVAKRGQDVALRCDPISGHVSLFWYQQALGQGPEFLTYFQNEAQLDKSGLPSDRFFAERPEGSVSTLKIQRTQQEDSAVYLCASSLGINTEAFFGQGTRLTVV.

The rearrangement links TRBV29-1 to TRBJ1-2; no clear D. CDR3 length: 14 residues. CDR1 is SQVTM, CDR2 ANQGSEA, per germline. V was clipped by 3 bases and J by 4 bases, with 15 bases between them. Here the CDR3 DNA reads TGCAGCGTTGATAGGTCGCTAGTTAGCTATGGCTACACCTTC. Protein product: CSVDRSLVSYGYTF.

There are a few counts of this clone. The V call is TRBV7-8, the J call TRBJ1-3; D gene unclear. Between the trimmed V and J ends, which lost 1 base and 3 bases, there was a span of 10 bases. The CDR3 extends over 15 amino acids. CDR1 is SGHVS and CDR2 is FQNEAQ in the germline V gene. The CDR3 nucleotides are TGTGCCAGCAGCTTAGTATTGGCAGTTGGAAACACCATATATTTT. Protein sequence: CASSLVLAVGNTIYF.

CDR3: CASSLGAPLYGYTF. The CDR3 DNA is TGTGCCAGCAGCTTAGGAGCCCCCCTCTATGGCTACACCTTC. The J gene is TRBJ1-2, the V gene TRBV7-8; D unresolved. CDR3 length: 14 amino acids. CDR1 and CDR2 (germline): SGHVS, FQNEAQ. Trimming cost V 1 base and J 4 bases, with 10 bases left between them.

The chain is built from TRBV10-3 and TRBJ1-1; a weak D match, TRBD1 (6 bases). Germline lookup yields CDR1 ENHRY and CDR2 SYGVKD. V dropped 4 bases and J dropped 1 base, with 10 bases sitting between them. The length of the CDR3 is 14 residues. In DNA, the CDR3 is TGTGCCATCAGTGCCAACAGGGAGAACACTGAAGCTTTCTTT. Amino acid sequence: CAISANRENTEAFF.

The chain carries TRBV5-1 and TRBJ2-7; perhaps TRBD1 as D (6 bases). The germline V gene has CDR1 SGHRS and CDR2 YFSETQ. This CDR3 spans 15 amino acids. With 7 bases removed from V and 0 bases from J, the gap between germline ends came to 17 bases. CDR3 protein: CASAFAGVTSYEQYF. CDR3 sequence (DNA): TGCGCCAGCGCGTTTGCAGGGGTCACCTCCTACGAGCAGTACTTC.

The chain recombines TRBV6-5 with TRBJ2-1; 8 bases map to TRBD1. The trim removed 7 bases at V and 2 bases at J, leaving 4 bases unmatched. This CDR3 contains 14 residues. The V gene's germline CDR1 is MNHEY and CDR2 SVGAGI. The CDR3 sequence is CASTRTGTYNEQFF. The CDR3 nucleotides are TGTGCCAGCACCCGGACAGGGACCTACAATGAGCAGTTCTTC.